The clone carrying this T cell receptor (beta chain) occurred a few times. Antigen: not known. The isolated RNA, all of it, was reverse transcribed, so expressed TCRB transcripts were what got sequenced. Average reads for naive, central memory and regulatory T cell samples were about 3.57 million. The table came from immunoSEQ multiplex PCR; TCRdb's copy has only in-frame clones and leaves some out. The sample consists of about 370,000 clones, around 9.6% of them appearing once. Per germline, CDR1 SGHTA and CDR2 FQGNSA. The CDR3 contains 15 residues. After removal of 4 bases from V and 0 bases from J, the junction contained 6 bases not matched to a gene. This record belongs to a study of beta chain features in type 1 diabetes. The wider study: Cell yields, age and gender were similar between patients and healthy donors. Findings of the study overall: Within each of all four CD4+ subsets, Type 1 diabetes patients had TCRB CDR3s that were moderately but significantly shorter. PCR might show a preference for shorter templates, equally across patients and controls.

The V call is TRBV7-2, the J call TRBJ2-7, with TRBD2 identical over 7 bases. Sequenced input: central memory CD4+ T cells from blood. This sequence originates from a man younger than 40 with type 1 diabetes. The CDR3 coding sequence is TGTGCCAGCAGCTCAAGAGCGGGGTACTCCTACGAGCAGTACTTC. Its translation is CASSSRAGYSYEQYF.